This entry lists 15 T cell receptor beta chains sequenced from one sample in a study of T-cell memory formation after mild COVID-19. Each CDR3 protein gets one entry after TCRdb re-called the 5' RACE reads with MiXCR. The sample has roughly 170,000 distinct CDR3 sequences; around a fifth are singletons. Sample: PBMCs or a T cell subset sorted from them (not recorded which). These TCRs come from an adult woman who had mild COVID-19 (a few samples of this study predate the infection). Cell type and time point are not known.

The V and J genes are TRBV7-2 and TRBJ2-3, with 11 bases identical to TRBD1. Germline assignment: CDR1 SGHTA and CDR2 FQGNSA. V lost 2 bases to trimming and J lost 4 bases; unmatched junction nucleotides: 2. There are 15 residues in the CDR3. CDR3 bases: TGTGCCAGCAGCTTAACGGGACAGGGGGCAGATACGCAGTATTTT. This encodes CASSLTGQGADTQYF.

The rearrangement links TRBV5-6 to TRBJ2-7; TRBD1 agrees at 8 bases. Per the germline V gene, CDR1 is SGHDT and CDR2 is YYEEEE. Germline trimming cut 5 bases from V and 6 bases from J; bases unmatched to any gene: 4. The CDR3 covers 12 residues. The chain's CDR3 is CASSHRGIEQYF. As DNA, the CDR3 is TGTGCCAGCAGTCACAGGGGGATCGAGCAGTACTTC.

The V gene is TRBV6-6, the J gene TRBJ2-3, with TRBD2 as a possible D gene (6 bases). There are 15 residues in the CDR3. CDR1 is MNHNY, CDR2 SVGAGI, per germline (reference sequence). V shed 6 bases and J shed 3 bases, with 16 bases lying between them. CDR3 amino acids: CASSPTRGSTDTQYF. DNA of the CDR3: TGTGCCAGCAGCCCGACTAGAGGGAGTACAGATACGCAGTATTTT.

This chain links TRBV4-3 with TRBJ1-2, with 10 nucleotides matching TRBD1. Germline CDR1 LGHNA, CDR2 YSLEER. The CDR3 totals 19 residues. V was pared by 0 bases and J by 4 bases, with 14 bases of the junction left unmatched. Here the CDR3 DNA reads TGCGCCAGCAGCCAAGAAGAGGTTCTCGGGACAGGGGTTATCTATGGCTACACCTTC. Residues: CASSQEEVLGTGVIYGYTF.

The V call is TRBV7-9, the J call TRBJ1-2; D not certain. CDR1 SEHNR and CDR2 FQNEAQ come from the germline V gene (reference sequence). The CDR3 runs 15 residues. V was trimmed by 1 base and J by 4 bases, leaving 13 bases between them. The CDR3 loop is CASSLGWRDSYGYTF. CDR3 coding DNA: TGTGCCAGCAGCTTAGGGTGGCGGGATTCCTATGGCTACACCTTC.

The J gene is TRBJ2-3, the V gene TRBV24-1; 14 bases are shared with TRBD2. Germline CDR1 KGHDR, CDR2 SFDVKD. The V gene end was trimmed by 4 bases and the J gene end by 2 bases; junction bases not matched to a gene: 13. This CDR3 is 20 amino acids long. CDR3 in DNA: TGTGCCACCAGTGACCAGCTACCGGGACTAGCGGGAGCTGACACAGATACGCAGTATTTT. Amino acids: CATSDQLPGLAGADTDTQYF.

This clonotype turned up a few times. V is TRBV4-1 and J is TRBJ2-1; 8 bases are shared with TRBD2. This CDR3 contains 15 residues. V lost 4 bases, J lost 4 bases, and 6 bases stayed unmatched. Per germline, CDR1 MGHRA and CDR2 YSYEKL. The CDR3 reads CASSPWAGGYNEQFF. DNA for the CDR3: TGCGCCAGCAGCCCCTGGGCGGGAGGTTACAATGAGCAGTTCTTC.

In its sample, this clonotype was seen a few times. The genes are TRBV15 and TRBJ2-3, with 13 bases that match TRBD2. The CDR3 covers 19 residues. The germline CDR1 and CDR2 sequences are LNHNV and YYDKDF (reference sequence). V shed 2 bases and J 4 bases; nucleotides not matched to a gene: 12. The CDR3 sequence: CATSRLTSGGAGLPDTQYF. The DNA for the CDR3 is TGTGCCACCAGCAGACTTACTAGCGGGGGGGCCGGGCTCCCAGATACGCAGTATTTT.

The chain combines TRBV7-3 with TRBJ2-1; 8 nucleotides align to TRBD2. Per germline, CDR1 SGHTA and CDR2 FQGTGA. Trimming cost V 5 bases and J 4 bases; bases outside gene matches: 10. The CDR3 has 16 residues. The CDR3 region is CASSLLAGGKYNEQFF. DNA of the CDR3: TGTGCCAGCAGCCTCCTCGCGGGAGGTAAATACAATGAGCAGTTCTTC.

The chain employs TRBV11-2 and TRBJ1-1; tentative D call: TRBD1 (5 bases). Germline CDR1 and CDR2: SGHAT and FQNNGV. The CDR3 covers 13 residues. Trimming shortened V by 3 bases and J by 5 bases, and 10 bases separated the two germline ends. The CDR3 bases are TGTGCCAGCAGCTTCGGGGGGGAGACTGAAGCTTTCTTT. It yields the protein CASSFGGETEAFF.

The CDR3 nucleotides read TGTGCCAGCAGTTCCCTCTTAGGGGGGGCTTCCTACAATGAGCAGTTCTTC. Translated, it gives CASSSLLGGASYNEQFF. The chain joins TRBV27 to TRBJ2-1; possibly TRBD2 for D (7 bases). The germline V and J ends were trimmed by 4 bases and 1 base, with 17 bases remaining between them. Germline CDR1 reads MNHEY; CDR2 reads SMNVEV (reference sequence). The CDR3 is 17 amino acids.

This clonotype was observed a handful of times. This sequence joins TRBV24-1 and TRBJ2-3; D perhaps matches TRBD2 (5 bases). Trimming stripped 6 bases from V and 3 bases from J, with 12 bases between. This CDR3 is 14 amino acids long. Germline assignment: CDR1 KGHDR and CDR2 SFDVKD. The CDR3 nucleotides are TGTGCCACCAGTTTAGCGCATCGGACAGATACGCAGTATTTT. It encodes CATSLAHRTDTQYF.

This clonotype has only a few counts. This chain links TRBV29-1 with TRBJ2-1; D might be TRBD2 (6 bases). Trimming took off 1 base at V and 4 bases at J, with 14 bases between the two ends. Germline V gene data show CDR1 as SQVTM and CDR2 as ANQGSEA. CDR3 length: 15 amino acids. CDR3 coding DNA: TGCAGCGTTGAAGCGGGAGAGGGGCCGTACAATGAGCAGTTCTTC. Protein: CSVEAGEGPYNEQFF.

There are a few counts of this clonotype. DNA for the CDR3: TGTGCCAGTAGCTCGGACAGGGGCGTTCCGCAAGGCGAGCAGTACTTC. It specifies CASSSDRGVPQGEQYF. This chain joins TRBV19 and TRBJ2-7; 9 bases agree with TRBD1. With 6 bases clipped from V and 6 bases from J, the junction kept 15 bases outside the gene matches. The CDR3 sequence is 16 residues long. Germline V CDR1 and CDR2: LNHDA, SQIVND (reference sequence).

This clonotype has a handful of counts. In nucleotides, the CDR3 is TGTGCCAGCAGCGTAGCGGTTACAGCCTATGGCTACACCTTC. It specifies CASSVAVTAYGYTF. The V and J genes are TRBV9 and TRBJ1-2; D is unclear. The germline gives CDR1 SGDLS, CDR2 YYNGEE. The V gene lost 0 bases and the J gene lost 4 bases, with 10 bases spanning the gap. The CDR3 loop spans 14 amino acids.